One and the same sample provided the 3 T cell receptor beta chains below, sequenced in a study of blood T cell repertoires in COVID-19. Clones were read by immunoSEQ multiplex PCR, and TCRdb kept only the in-frame ones, dropping some. The data hold about 210,000 clones, with over 75% observed a single time. The sequencing sample was made of PBMCs or T cells enriched from blood (not recorded which). Receptors were obtained from a man in his forties who had recovered from COVID-19.

The chain employs TRBV7-9 and TRBJ2-7; D may be TRBD2 (5 bases). CDR1 is SEHNR, CDR2 FQNEAQ, per germline (reference sequence). The CDR3 loop spans 15 amino acids. V lost 0 bases, J lost 0 bases, and 9 bases lay in between. Here the CDR3 reads CASSLAGGSSYEQYF. CDR3 in DNA: TGTGCCAGCAGCTTAGCGGGTGGGAGCTCCTACGAGCAGTACTTC.

This clone was seen a few times. V usage is TRBV19 and J usage is TRBJ2-3, with D possibly TRBD2 on 5 matching bases. Germline assignment: CDR1 LNHDA and CDR2 SQIVND (reference sequence). Trimming took 3 bases from V and 0 from J, leaving 7 bases between them. The CDR3 totals 14 residues. The CDR3 bases are TGTGCCAGTAGTATCGGGATGAGCACAGATACGCAGTATTTT. Translating gives CASSIGMSTDTQYF. Drawing the rest from reference TRBV19 and TRBJ2-3, the complete variable domain is DGGITQSPKYLFRKEGQNVTLSCEQNLNHDAMYWYRQDPGQGLRLIYYSQIVNDFQKGDIAEGYSVSREKKESFPLTVTSAQKNPTAFYLCASSIGMSTDTQYFGPGTRLTVL.

The rearrangement uses TRBV5-4 and TRBJ2-3; 8 bases fit TRBD2. The germline gives CDR1 SGHNT, CDR2 YYREEE (reference sequence). The CDR3 contains 16 residues. J gave up 2 bases and V 4 bases, and 9 bases lay outside the gene matches. The CDR3 protein is CASSPGGRGPTDTQYF. The CDR3 DNA reads as TGTGCCAGCAGCCCGGGGGGGCGGGGCCCCACAGATACGCAGTATTTT.